The 21 T cell receptor beta chains listed next were all sequenced from one sample in a study of cytomegalovirus exposure and HLA in healthy donors. Researchers ran the PCR with 60 Vbeta and 13 Jbeta primers. Method: immunoSEQ multiplex PCR; TCRdb's copy keeps in-frame clones and lacks some. The data hold about 140,000 clones, with 70% to 90% observed a single time. Sequenced: PBMCs. The source of these receptors is a man aged 50 to 60 in good health and CMV-seronegative.

The chain links TRBV6-5 to TRBJ2-1; possibly TRBD2 for D (6 bases). This CDR3 contains 15 residues. The V end lost 2 bases, the J end lost 5 bases, and 13 bases lay between the germline ends. Germline CDR1 MNHEY, CDR2 SVGAGI. CDR3 protein: CASSYGAGGHNEQFF. The CDR3, as DNA: TGTGCCAGCAGTTACGGGGCAGGAGGGCACAATGAGCAGTTCTTC.

The V call is TRBV30, the J call TRBJ1-3; no definite D call. The V end was cut by 3 bases, the J end by 0 bases, with 6 bases between. Germline assignment: CDR1 GTSNPN and CDR2 SVGIG (reference sequence). This CDR3 region has 13 residues. The DNA for the CDR3 is TGTGCCTGGAGCGGTAGCTCTGGAAACACCATATATTTT. It encodes CAWSGSSGNTIYF. Variable domain in full (rest from reference TRBV30 and TRBJ1-3): SQTIHQWPATLVQPVGSPLSLECTVEGTSNPNLYWYRQAAGRGLQLLFYSVGIGQISSEVPQNLSASRPQDRQFILSSKKLLLSDSGFYLCAWSGSSGNTIYFGEGSWLTVV.

The rearrangement joins TRBV13 to TRBJ2-5; 10 bases match TRBD2. J gave up 1 base and V 3 bases, and 17 bases lay outside the gene matches. This CDR3 has 20 residues. The germline V gene encodes CDR1 PRHDT and CDR2 FYEKMQ (reference sequence). CDR3 in DNA: TGTGCCAGCAGCTTCTCAGGGGCGATAACTAGCGGGACAATCCAAGAGACCCAGTACTTC. Protein product: CASSFSGAITSGTIQETQYF. The full variable domain, its missing parts supplied by reference TRBV13 and TRBJ2-5, is AAGVIQSPRHLIKEKRETATLKCYPIPRHDTVYWYQQGPGQDPQFLISFYEKMQSDKGSIPDRFSAQQFSDYHSELNMSSLELGDSALYFCASSFSGAITSGTIQETQYFGPGTRLLVL.

CDR3 amino acids: CASSSTQMNTEAFF. CDR3 coding DNA: TGTGCCAGCAGTTCTACCCAAATGAACACTGAAGCTTTCTTT. The chain links TRBV28 to TRBJ1-1; D is unresolved. V dropped 4 bases and J dropped 0 bases, with 9 bases sitting between them. The CDR3 is 14 residues long. The germline V gene encodes CDR1 MDHEN and CDR2 SYDVKM.

The chain couples TRBV6-1 to TRBJ2-1; 10 bases fit TRBD2. CDR3 length equals 16 residues. Germline trimming cut 2 bases from V and 6 bases from J; bases unmatched to any gene: 7. Germline values: CDR1 MNHNS, CDR2 SASEGT. CDR3 DNA: TGTGCCAGCAGTGAATTGGGGACTAGCGTAGGCAATGAGCAGTTCTTC. Translation gives CASSELGTSVGNEQFF.

The chain links TRBV30 to TRBJ2-6; 9 positions match TRBD1. V dropped 7 bases and J dropped 0; count of bases not matched to a gene: 13. Germline CDR1 and CDR2: GTSNPN and SVGIG (reference sequence). This CDR3 region has 18 residues. For the CDR3, the DNA is TGTGCCTCCTCATTCCCCGACAGGGGGTACTCTGGGGCCAACGTCCTGACTTTC. Residues: CASSFPDRGYSGANVLTF. The full variable domain, completed using reference TRBV30 and TRBJ2-6, is SQTIHQWPATLVQPVGSPLSLECTVEGTSNPNLYWYRQAAGRGLQLLFYSVGIGQISSEVPQNLSASRPQDRQFILSSKKLLLSDSGFYLCASSFPDRGYSGANVLTFGAGSRLTVL.

The chain uses TRBV5-1 and TRBJ2-5; 8 bases are shared with TRBD1. The V gene end was trimmed by 4 bases and the J gene end by 3 bases; junction bases not matched to a gene: 11. This CDR3 comprises 16 residues. The V gene's germline CDR1 is SGHRS and CDR2 YFSETQ. The CDR3 loop reads CASSGKVGQGKETQYF. CDR3 DNA sequence: TGCGCCAGCAGCGGGAAGGTTGGACAGGGAAAAGAGACCCAGTACTTC.

The chain uses TRBV18 and TRBJ1-5; TRBD1 aligns across 9 bases. With V trimmed by 3 bases and J by 1 base, 4 bases remained unmatched. The germline gives CDR1 KGHSH, CDR2 LQKENI. The CDR3 runs to 16 residues. CDR3 sequence reads: CASSPSTGGSNQPQHF. CDR3 DNA: TGTGCCAGCTCACCCTCGACAGGGGGGAGCAATCAGCCCCAGCATTTT.

In its sample, this clone was seen a few times. The V and J genes are TRBV2 and TRBJ1-6; D is possibly TRBD1 (6 bases). Germline lookup yields CDR1 SNHLY and CDR2 FYNNEI. V shed 4 bases and J shed 10 bases, with 14 bases lying between them. CDR3 length: 14 amino acids. The CDR3 DNA follows: TGTGCCAGCAGTGTGGACAGCGCGCGATCACCCCTCCACTTT. Its translation: CASSVDSARSPLHF.

As for this clone: The sample holds other DNA sequences that translate to the same CDR3. This rearrangement joins TRBV5-6 to TRBJ1-5; D is possibly TRBD1 (5 bases). V was trimmed by 2 bases and J by 7 bases, leaving 22 bases between them. Germline CDR1 reads SGHDT; CDR2 reads YYEEEE. This CDR3 is 17 amino acids long. The CDR3 DNA sequence: TGTGCCAGCAGCTTCAGGAGTTTACAGGCGGTAAACCAGCCCCAGCATTTT. Translating it yields CASSFRSLQAVNQPQHF.

The chain couples TRBV28 to TRBJ1-6, with a possible D match to TRBD1 (5 bases). The germline V gene has CDR1 MDHEN and CDR2 SYDVKM. The length of the CDR3 is 15 residues. V was pared by 4 bases and J by 5 bases, with 12 bases between. Here the CDR3 reads CASSSSRGNNSPLHF. The CDR3 region has the DNA TGTGCCAGCAGTTCCTCCCGGGGGAATAATTCACCCCTCCACTTT.

In this sample, this clone turned up a few times. The rearrangement links TRBV5-1 to TRBJ2-2; 7 bases map to TRBD2. J was trimmed by 6 bases and V by 1 base; bases with no gene match: 0. Per the germline V gene, CDR1 is SGHRS and CDR2 is YFSETQ. The CDR3 contains 13 residues. The CDR3 coding sequence is TGCGCCAGCAGCTTGCGGGGGGCCGGGGAGCTGTTTTTT. Translation gives CASSLRGAGELFF.

The chain employs TRBV11-2 and TRBJ2-7; no firm D call. Trimming left V 6 bases short and J 2 bases short, with 5 bases between. The CDR3 covers 11 residues. Germline V gene sequence: CDR1 SGHAT, CDR2 FQNNGV. In DNA, the CDR3 is TGTGCCAGCAGTAGTGCCTACGAGCAGTACTTC. Protein product: CASSSAYEQYF.

V is TRBV4-1 and J is TRBJ1-1; TRBD1 matches at 9 bases. V was pared by 0 bases and J by 1 base, with 6 bases of the junction left unmatched. This CDR3 spans 17 amino acids. Germline CDR1 and CDR2: MGHRA and YSYEKL. The chain's CDR3 is CASSQEAGTGRNTEAFF. For the CDR3, the DNA is TGCGCCAGCAGCCAAGAGGCCGGGACAGGGCGGAACACTGAAGCTTTCTTT.

This chain links TRBV5-6 with TRBJ2-5, with D tentatively TRBD1 (7 bases). CDR1 is SGHDT, CDR2 YYEEEE, per germline. The V end was cut by 4 bases, the J end by 5 bases, with 21 bases between. The CDR3 runs to 16 residues. As DNA, the CDR3 is TGTGCCAGCAGCAGAGACAGGGTCGGGGGTCGGGAGACCCAGTACTTC. Translated, it gives CASSRDRVGGRETQYF. The variable domain in full, completed from reference TRBV5-6 and TRBJ2-5, reads DAGVTQSPTHLIKTRGQQVTLRCSPKSGHDTVSWYQQALGQGPQFIFQYYEEEERQRGNFPDRFSGHQFPNYSSELNVNALLLGDSALYLCASSRDRVGGRETQYFGPGTRLLVL.

This rearrangement joins TRBV5-4 to TRBJ2-7, with TRBD1 matching 9 bases. The CDR3 runs to 15 residues. CDR1 and CDR2 from the germline V gene are SGHNT and YYREEE (reference sequence). Trimming removed 3 bases from V and 2 bases from J; junction bases left unmatched: 6. The CDR3: CASSSRDRDTYEQYF. In DNA form, the CDR3 reads TGTGCCAGCAGCTCCCGGGACAGGGATACCTACGAGCAGTACTTC.

The chain is built from TRBV2 and TRBJ2-6; 7 bases are a match to TRBD1. Trimming removed 6 bases from V and 2 bases from J; junction bases left unmatched: 4. Germline CDR1 reads SNHLY; CDR2 reads FYNNEI. The CDR3 extends over 15 amino acids. The CDR3 DNA is TGTGCCAGCAGCGCCGACAGGGCTGGGGCCAACGTCCTGACTTTC. Translated: CASSADRAGANVLTF.

This clone was found once. This chain connects TRBV27 to TRBJ2-3, with D possibly TRBD1 on 6 matching bases. The germline gives CDR1 MNHEY, CDR2 SMNVEV (reference sequence). Trimming removed 5 bases from V and 4 bases from J, with 22 bases in between. The CDR3 length is 17 residues. DNA of the CDR3: TGTGCCAGCAGTCCGTCGTCGGGGACACCCCCTCCAGATACGCAGTATTTT. Its translation is CASSPSSGTPPPDTQYF.

The V and J genes are TRBV28 and TRBJ2-3; D is perhaps TRBD2 (7 bases). The V end lost 7 bases, the J end lost 2 bases, and 16 bases lay between the germline ends. This CDR3 has 15 amino acids. From germline, CDR1 is MDHEN and CDR2 SYDVKM. CDR3 sequence (DNA): TGTGCCAGCATTTACGGGGGGCCCCACACAGATACGCAGTATTTT. This gives the protein CASIYGGPHTDTQYF.

This clone was recorded once. This rearrangement joins TRBV6-5 to TRBJ1-2; TRBD1 matches 10 bases. The CDR3 spans 15 residues. Germline CDR1 is MNHEY and CDR2 is SVGAGI. The V and J ends lost 6 bases and 7 bases, in that order; junction bases with no gene match: 11. CDR3 protein: CASSREVDRGGGYTF. The CDR3 nucleotides are TGTGCCAGCAGCCGGGAAGTGGACAGGGGGGGTGGCTACACCTTC.

The chain joins TRBV5-1 to TRBJ1-1, with unresolved D. The CDR3 is 14 amino acids. Germline V CDR1 and CDR2: SGHRS, YFSETQ. Trimming pared 2 bases from V and 4 bases from J, leaving 12 bases between. The CDR3 region is CASSFGGRGTEAFF. In DNA form, the CDR3 reads TGCGCCAGCAGCTTTGGAGGGCGAGGCACTGAAGCTTTCTTT.